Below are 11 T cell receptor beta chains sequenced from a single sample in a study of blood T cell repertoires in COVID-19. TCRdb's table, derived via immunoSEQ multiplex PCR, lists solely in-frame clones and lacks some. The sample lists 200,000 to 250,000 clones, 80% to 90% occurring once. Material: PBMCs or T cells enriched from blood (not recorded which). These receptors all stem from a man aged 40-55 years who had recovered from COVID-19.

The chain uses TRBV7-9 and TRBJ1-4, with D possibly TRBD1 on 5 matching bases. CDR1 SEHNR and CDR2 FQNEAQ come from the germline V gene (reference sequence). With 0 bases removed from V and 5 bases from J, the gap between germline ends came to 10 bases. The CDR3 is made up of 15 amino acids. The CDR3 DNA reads TGTGCCAGCAGCTTAGCGCGACAGACCAATGAAAAACTGTTTTTT. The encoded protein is CASSLARQTNEKLFF.

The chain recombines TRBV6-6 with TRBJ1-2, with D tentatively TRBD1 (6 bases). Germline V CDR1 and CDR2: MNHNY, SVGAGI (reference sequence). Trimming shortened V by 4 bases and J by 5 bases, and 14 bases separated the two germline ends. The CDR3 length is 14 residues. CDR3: CASSSSGQSYGYTF. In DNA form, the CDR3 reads TGTGCCAGCAGTTCGAGTGGACAGTCATATGGCTACACCTTC.

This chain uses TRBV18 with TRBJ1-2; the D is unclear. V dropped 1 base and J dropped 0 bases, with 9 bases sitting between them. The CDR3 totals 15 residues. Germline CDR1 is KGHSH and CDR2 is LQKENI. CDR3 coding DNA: TGTGCCAGCTCACCACGGAGATTCACTAACTATGGCTACACCTTC. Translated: CASSPRRFTNYGYTF.

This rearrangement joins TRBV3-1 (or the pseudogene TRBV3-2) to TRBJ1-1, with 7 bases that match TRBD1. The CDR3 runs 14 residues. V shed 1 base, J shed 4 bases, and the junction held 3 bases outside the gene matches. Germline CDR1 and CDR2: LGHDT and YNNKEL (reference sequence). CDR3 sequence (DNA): TGTGCCAGCAGCCAAGCTAACAGGGGCACTGAAGCTTTCTTT. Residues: CASSQANRGTEAFF.

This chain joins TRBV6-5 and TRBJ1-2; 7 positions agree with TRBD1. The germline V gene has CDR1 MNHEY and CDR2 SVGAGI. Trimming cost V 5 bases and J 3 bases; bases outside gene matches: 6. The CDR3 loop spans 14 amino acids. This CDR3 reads CASSHDRVDYGYTF. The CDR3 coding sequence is TGTGCCAGCAGTCACGACAGGGTTGACTATGGCTACACCTTC.

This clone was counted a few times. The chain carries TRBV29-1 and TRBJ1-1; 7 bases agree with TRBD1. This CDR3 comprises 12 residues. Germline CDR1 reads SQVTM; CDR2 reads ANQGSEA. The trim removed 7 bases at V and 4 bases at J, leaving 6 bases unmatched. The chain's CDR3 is CSGNRGPTEAFF. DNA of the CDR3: TGCAGCGGGAACAGGGGACCCACTGAAGCTTTCTTT.

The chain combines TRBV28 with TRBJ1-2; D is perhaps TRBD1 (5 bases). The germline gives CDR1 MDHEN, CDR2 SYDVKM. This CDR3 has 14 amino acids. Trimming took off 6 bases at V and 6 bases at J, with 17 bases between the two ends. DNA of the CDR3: TGTGCCAGCAGCCCGGGGGGGAAGAGCCATGGCTACACCTTC. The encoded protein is CASSPGGKSHGYTF.

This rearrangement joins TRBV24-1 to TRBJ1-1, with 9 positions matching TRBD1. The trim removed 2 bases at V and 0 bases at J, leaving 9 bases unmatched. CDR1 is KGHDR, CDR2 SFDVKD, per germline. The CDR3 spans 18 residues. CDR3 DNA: TGTGCCACCAGTGATTGGAGGACAGGGGAGCCCTTGAACACTGAAGCTTTCTTT. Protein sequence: CATSDWRTGEPLNTEAFF.

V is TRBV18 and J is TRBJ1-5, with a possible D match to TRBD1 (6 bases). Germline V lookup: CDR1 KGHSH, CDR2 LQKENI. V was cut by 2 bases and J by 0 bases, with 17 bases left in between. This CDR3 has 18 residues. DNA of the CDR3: TGTGCCAGCTCACCAACGAGTCAGGGGTCGATTAGCAATCAGCCCCAGCATTTT. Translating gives CASSPTSQGSISNQPQHF.

CDR3 in DNA: TGTGCCAGCAGCGTAGGAGACAGGAAGTTCGAGCAGTACTTC. Protein product: CASSVGDRKFEQYF. This chain joins TRBV9 and TRBJ2-7; a weak D match, TRBD1 (6 bases). V lost 0 bases and J 6 bases, leaving 13 bases between the germline ends. CDR1 SGDLS and CDR2 YYNGEE come from the germline V gene. The CDR3 is made up of 14 amino acids.

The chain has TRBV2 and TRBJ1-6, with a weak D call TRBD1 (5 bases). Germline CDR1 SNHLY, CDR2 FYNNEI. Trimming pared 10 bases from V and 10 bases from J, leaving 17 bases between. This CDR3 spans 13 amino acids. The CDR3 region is CATFGGRGSPLHF. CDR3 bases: TGTGCCACTTTTGGGGGTCGGGGGTCACCCCTCCACTTT.